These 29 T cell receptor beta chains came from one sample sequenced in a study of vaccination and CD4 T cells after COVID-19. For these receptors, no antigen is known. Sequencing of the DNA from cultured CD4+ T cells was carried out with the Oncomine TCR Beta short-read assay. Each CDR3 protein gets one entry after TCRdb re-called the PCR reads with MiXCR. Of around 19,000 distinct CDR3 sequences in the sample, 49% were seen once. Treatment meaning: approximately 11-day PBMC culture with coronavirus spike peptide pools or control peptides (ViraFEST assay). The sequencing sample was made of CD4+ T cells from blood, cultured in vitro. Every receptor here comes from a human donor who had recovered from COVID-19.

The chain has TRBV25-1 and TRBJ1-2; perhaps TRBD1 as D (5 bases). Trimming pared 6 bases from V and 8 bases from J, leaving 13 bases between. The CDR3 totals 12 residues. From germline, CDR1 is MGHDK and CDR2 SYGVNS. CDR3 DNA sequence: TGTGCCAGCAGCCACGGGGCGGGAGGCTACACCTTC. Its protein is CASSHGAGGYTF.

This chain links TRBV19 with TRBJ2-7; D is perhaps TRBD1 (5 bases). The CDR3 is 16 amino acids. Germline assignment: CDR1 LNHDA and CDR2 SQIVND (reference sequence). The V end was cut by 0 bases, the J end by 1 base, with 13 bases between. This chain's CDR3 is CASSIDRARASYEQYF. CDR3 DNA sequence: TGTGCCAGTAGTATAGATCGGGCCAGGGCATCCTACGAGCAGTACTTC.

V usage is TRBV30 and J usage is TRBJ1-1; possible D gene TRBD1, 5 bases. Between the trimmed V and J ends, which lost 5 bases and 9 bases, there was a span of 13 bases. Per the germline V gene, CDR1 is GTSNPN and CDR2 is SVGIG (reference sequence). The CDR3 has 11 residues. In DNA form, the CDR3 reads TGTGCCTGGCACCGGGACGGTAAAGCTTTCTTT. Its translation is CAWHRDGKAFF.

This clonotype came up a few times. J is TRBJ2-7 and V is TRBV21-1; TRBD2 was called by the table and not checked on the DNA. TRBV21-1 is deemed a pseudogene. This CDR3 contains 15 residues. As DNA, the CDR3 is TGTGCCAGCAGCAAAGCGCCGATTCCTAGTTTCGAGCAGTACTTC. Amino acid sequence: CASSKAPIPSFEQYF.

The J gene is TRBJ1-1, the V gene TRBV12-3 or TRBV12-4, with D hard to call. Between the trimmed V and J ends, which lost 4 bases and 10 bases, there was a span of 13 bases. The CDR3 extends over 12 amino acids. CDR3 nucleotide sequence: TGTGCCAGCAGTTCCGGACCGATAAGAGCTTTCTTT. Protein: CASSSGPIRAFF.

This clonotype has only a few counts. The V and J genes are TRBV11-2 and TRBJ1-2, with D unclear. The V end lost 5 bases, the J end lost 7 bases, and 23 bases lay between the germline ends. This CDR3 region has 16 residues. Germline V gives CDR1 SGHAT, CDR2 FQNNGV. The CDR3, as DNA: TGTGCCAGCAGCCCAACCGACTCTTCAAGGGTTGGTGGCTACACCTTC. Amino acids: CASSPTDSSRVGGYTF.

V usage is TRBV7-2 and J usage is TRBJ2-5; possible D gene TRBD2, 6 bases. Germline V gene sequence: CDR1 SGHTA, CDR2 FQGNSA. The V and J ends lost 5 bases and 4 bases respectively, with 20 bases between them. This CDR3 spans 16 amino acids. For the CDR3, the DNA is TGTGCCAGCAGCCTCTCGTGGGGTAGCGGTCTAGAGACCCAGTACTTC. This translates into CASSLSWGSGLETQYF.

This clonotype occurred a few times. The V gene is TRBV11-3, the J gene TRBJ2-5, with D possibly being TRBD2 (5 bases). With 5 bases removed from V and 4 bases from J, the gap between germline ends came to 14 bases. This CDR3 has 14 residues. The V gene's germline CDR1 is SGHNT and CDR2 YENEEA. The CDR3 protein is CASSPPGLGETQYF. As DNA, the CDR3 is TGTGCCAGCAGCCCTCCGGGGTTGGGAGAGACCCAGTACTTC. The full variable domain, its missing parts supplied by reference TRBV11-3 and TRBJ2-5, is EAGVVQSPRYKIIEKKQPVAFWCNPISGHNTLYWYLQNLGQGPELLIRYENEEAVDDSQLPKDRFSAERLKGVDSTLKIQPAELGDSAVYLCASSPPGLGETQYFGPGTRLLVL.

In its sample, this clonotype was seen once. CDR3 DNA sequence: TGCAGCGTTGGAGAGGGGGGAAACACCATATATTTT. This encodes CSVGEGGNTIYF. The rearrangement links TRBV29-1 to TRBJ1-3, with D perhaps TRBD1 (5 bases). The germline V and J ends were trimmed by 4 bases and 4 bases, with 8 bases remaining between them. The CDR3 length is 12 residues. CDR1 is SQVTM, CDR2 ANQGSEA, per germline.

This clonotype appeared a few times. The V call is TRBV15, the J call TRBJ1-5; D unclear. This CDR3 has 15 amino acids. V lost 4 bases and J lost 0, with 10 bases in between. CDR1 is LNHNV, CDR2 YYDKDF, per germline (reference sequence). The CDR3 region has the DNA TGTGCCACCAGCAAAGGACGGTATAGCAATCAGCCCCAGCATTTT. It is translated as CATSKGRYSNQPQHF.

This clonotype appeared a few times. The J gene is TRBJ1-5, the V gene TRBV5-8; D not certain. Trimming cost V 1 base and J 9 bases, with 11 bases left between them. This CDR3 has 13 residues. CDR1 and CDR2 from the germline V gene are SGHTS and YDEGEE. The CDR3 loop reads CASSLPGISPQHF. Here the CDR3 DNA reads TGTGCCAGCAGCTTGCCGGGCATTTCGCCCCAGCATTTT.

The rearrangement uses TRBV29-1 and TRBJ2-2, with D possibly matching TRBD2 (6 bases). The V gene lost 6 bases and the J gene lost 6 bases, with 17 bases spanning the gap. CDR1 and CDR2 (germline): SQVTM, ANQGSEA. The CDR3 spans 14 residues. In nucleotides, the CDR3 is TGCAGCGTCCTTTACGGGAGTGGCGCCGGGGAGCTGTTTTTT. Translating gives CSVLYGSGAGELFF.

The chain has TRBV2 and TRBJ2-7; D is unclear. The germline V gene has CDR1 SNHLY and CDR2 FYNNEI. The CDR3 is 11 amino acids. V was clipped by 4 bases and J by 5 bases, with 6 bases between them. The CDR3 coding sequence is TGTGCCAGCAGTGTACGAGACGAGCAGTACTTC. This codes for CASSVRDEQYF.

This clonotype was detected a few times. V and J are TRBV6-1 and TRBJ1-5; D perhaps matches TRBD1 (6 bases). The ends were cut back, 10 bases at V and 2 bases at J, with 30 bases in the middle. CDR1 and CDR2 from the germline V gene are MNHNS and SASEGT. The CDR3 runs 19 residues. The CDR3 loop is CATRAAGHRSLMGNQPQHF. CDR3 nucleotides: TGTGCCACCCGCGCCGCGGGACACCGATCCCTGATGGGCAATCAGCCCCAGCATTTT.

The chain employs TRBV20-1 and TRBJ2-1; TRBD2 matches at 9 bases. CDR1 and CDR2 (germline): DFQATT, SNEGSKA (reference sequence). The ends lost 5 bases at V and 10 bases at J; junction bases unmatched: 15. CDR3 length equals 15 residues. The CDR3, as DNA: TGCAGTGCTGTGGTGGGCGGGAGGGCCTCTGGGGAGCAGTTCTTC. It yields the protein CSAVVGGRASGEQFF.

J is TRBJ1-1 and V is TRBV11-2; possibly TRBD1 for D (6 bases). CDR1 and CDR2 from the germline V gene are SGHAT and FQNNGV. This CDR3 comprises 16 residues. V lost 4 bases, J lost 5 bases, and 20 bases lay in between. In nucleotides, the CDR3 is TGTGCCAGCAGCTCCCAGACTCCGGCAGGGGATACTGAAGCTTTCTTT. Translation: CASSSQTPAGDTEAFF.

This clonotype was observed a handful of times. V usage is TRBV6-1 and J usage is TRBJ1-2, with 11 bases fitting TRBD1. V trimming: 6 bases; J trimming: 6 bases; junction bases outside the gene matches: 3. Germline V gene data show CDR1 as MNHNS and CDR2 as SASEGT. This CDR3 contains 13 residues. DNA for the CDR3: TGTGCCAGCAGGCGGGGACAGGGGGATGGCTACACCTTC. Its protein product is CASRRGQGDGYTF.

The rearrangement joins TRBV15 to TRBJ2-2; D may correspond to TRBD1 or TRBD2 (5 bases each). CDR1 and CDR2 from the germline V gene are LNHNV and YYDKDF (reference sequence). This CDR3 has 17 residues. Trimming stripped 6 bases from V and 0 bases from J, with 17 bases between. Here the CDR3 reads CATSRDGGVANTGELFF. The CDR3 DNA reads TGTGCCACCAGTAGGGACGGAGGAGTCGCGAACACCGGGGAGCTGTTTTTT.

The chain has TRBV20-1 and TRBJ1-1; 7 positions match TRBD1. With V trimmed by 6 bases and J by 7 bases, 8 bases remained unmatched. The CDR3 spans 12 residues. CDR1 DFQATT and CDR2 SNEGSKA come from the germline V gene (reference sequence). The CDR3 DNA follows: TGCAGTGCCACTCAGGGACAGCGTGAAGCTTTCTTT. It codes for CSATQGQREAFF.

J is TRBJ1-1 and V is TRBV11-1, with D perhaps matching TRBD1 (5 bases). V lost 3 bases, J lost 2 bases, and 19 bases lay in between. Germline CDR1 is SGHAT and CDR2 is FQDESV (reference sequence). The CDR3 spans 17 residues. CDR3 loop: CASSLSGWGRPNTEAFF. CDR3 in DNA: TGTGCCAGCAGCTTGAGCGGGTGGGGCAGGCCTAACACTGAAGCTTTCTTT.

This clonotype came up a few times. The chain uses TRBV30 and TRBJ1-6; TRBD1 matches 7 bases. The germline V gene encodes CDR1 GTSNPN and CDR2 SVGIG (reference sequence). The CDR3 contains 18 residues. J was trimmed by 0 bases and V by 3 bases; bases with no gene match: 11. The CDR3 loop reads CAWRMTTGKVSYNSPLHF. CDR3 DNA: TGTGCCTGGAGGATGACGACAGGGAAAGTCTCCTATAATTCACCCCTCCACTTT. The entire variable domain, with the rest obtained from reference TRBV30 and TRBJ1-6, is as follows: SQTIHQWPATLVQPVGSPLSLECTVEGTSNPNLYWYRQAAGRGLQLLFYSVGIGQISSEVPQNLSASRPQDRQFILSSKKLLLSDSGFYLCAWRMTTGKVSYNSPLHFGNGTRLTVT.

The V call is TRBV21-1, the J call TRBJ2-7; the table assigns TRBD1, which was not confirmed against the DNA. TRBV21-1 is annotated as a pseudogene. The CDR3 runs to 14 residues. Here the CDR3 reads CASSKEPRSREQYF. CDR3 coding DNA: TGTGCCAGCAGCAAAGAGCCCCGGTCGCGGGAGCAGTACTTC.

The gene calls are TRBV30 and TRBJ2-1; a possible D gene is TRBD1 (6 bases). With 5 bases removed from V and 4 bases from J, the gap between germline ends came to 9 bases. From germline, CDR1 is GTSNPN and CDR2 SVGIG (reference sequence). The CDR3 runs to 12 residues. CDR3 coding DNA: TGTGCCTGGGATGGACAGTACAATGAGCAGTTCTTC. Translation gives CAWDGQYNEQFF. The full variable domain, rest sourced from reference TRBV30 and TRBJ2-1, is SQTIHQWPATLVQPVGSPLSLECTVEGTSNPNLYWYRQAAGRGLQLLFYSVGIGQISSEVPQNLSASRPQDRQFILSSKKLLLSDSGFYLCAWDGQYNEQFFGPGTRLTVL.

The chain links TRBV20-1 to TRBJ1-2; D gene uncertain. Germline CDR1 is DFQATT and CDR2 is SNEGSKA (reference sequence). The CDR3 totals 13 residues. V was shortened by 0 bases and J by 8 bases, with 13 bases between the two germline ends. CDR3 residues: CSARDSVRRGYTF. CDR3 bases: TGCAGTGCTAGAGATTCGGTCCGGCGGGGCTACACCTTC.

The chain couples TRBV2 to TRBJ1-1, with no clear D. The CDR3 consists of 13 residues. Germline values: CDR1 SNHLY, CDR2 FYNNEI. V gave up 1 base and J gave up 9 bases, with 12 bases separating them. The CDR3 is CASSEGSPRQAFF. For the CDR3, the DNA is TGTGCCAGCAGTGAAGGCAGCCCCAGGCAAGCTTTCTTT.

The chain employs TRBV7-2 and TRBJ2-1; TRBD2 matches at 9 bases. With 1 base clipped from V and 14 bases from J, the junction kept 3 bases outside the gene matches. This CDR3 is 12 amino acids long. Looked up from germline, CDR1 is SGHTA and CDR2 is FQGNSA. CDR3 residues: CASSLGGTSKFF. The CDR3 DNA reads TGTGCCAGCAGCTTAGGGGGGACTAGCAAGTTCTTC.

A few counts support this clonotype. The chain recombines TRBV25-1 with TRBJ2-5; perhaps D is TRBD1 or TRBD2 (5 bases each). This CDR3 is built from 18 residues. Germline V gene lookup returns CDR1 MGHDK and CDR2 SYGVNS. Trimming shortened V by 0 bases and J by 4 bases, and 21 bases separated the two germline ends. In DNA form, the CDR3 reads TGTGCCAGCAGTGAATATGGGCCTCTTGGGGGAAGGGTAGAGACCCAGTACTTC. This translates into CASSEYGPLGGRVETQYF.

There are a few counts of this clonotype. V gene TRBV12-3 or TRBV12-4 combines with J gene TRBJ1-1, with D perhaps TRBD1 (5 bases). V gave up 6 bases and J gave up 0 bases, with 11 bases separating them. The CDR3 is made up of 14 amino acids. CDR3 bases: TGTGCCAGCAGACCCGGGGCCATGAACACTGAAGCTTTCTTT. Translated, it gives CASRPGAMNTEAFF.

CDR3 coding DNA: TGCAGTGCTAGAGAGGGGACCGATCTTCGTGAAAAACTGTTTTTT. Encoded protein: CSAREGTDLREKLFF. J is TRBJ1-4 and V is TRBV20-1; TRBD1 is a possible D gene (5 bases). Trimming took 0 bases from V and 7 from J, leaving 15 bases between them. The germline CDR1 and CDR2 sequences are DFQATT and SNEGSKA (reference sequence). This CDR3 spans 15 amino acids.